One and the same sample provided the 26 T cell receptor beta chains below, sequenced in a study of identical twins (dated by TCRdb to between 2015 and 2016). Library prep was done by 5' RACE. TCRdb shows the sequencer as Illumina HiSeq 2000. Using fastp trimming at Q25 and MiXCR clonotype assembly, TCRdb reanalyzed the public sequencing data and kept in-frame beta chains. Rows matching on CDR3 protein sequence are summarized as one entry with the most common DNA and genes. The sample data list approximately 690,000 distinct CDR3 sequences, and less than 7% of these were observed just once. 1.5% to 2% of the sample belongs to the ten largest clones. Sample: naive T cells sorted from blood. Sample cell subset or site, as interpreted from the label and publication: cells isolated with a human naive T-cell isolation kit. Receptor source: a man between 18 and 35 years old in good health.

This clonotype was detected a few times. This chain joins TRBV11-2 and TRBJ2-1; TRBD2 is a possible D gene (6 bases). Germline V CDR1 and CDR2: SGHAT, FQNNGV. Trimming pared 7 bases from V and 0 bases from J, leaving 13 bases between. The CDR3 length is 15 residues. CDR3 in DNA: TGTGCCAGCAATTCCCAGGGAGGCTCCTACAATGAGCAGTTCTTC. It encodes CASNSQGGSYNEQFF.

This sequence joins TRBV14 and TRBJ2-1; either TRBD1 or TRBD2 may supply D (5 bases each). V was cut by 0 bases and J by 12 bases, with 12 bases left in between. The CDR3 spans 13 residues. Germline-derived CDR1 and CDR2 are SGHDN and FVKESK. The CDR3 loop reads CASSQDVRGRQFF. DNA for the CDR3: TGTGCCAGCAGCCAAGATGTGAGGGGCCGGCAGTTCTTC.

The J gene is TRBJ2-5, the V gene TRBV7-9, with D unresolved. V dropped 5 bases and J dropped 2 bases, with 18 bases sitting between them. The CDR3 loop spans 16 amino acids. Germline loops: CDR1 SEHNR, CDR2 FQNEAQ (reference sequence). The CDR3 reads CASSDPVGTLQETQYF. The CDR3 DNA reads as TGTGCCAGCAGCGACCCGGTCGGTACTCTACAAGAGACCCAGTACTTC.

This clonotype has just a few counts. The rearrangement links TRBV29-1 to TRBJ2-1, with D perhaps given as TRBD1 or TRBD2 (5 bases each). The CDR3 loop spans 15 amino acids. Trimming took off 3 bases at V and 6 bases at J, with 18 bases between the two ends. Germline CDR1 SQVTM, CDR2 ANQGSEA. This chain's CDR3 is CSVEGRGAVVNEQFF. CDR3 sequence (DNA): TGCAGCGTTGAGGGTCGAGGGGCGGTGGTCAATGAGCAGTTCTTC.

At least ten counts were recorded for this clonotype. This rearrangement joins TRBV20-1 to TRBJ2-7; TRBD2 aligns across 8 bases. V dropped 6 bases and J dropped 2; count of bases not matched to a gene: 3. CDR3 length: 12 residues. From germline, CDR1 is DFQATT and CDR2 SNEGSKA (reference sequence). CDR3 loop: CSASGSAYEQYF. CDR3 bases: TGCAGTGCCAGCGGGAGTGCCTACGAGCAGTACTTC.

This clonotype was detected ten times or more. The rearrangement uses TRBV5-1 and TRBJ2-7; D unresolved. The CDR3 runs to 13 residues. CDR1 is SGHRS, CDR2 YFSETQ, per germline. The V gene lost 0 bases and the J gene lost 3 bases, with 7 bases spanning the gap. The CDR3 protein is CASSLELGYEQYV. DNA for the CDR3: TGCGCCAGCAGCTTGGAGTTGGGCTACGAGCAGTACGTC.

This clonotype has a handful of counts. The chain uses TRBV29-1 and TRBJ2-4; 8 bases match TRBD1. V was pared by 3 bases and J by 7 bases, with 5 bases of the junction left unmatched. CDR1 and CDR2 (germline): SQVTM, ANQGSEA. The CDR3 has 13 residues. The CDR3 sequence is CSVEAAGGNIQYF. In DNA, the CDR3 is TGCAGCGTTGAGGCCGCAGGGGGCAACATTCAGTACTTC.

This clonotype was recorded many times. The chain recombines TRBV9 with TRBJ2-6; D remains ambiguous. This CDR3 comprises 13 residues. Trimming cost V 7 bases and J 1 base, with 6 bases left between them. From germline, CDR1 is SGDLS and CDR2 YYNGEE. The CDR3 loop is CASQSSGANVLTF. CDR3 sequence (DNA): TGTGCCAGCCAATCTTCTGGGGCCAACGTCCTGACTTTC.

This clonotype was counted at least ten times. The chain is built from TRBV27 and TRBJ1-4; TRBD1 matches 8 bases. Germline CDR1 and CDR2: MNHEY and SMNVEV (reference sequence). The V and J ends lost 5 bases and 7 bases, in that order; junction bases with no gene match: 9. The length of the CDR3 is 15 residues. CDR3 region: CASSVTGGLSEKLFF. CDR3 DNA: TGTGCCAGCAGTGTTACAGGGGGTTTGAGTGAAAAACTGTTTTTT.

This clonotype was counted a single time. The chain recombines TRBV4-2 with TRBJ2-7; TRBD1 might be the D (5 bases). The V gene lost 5 bases and the J gene lost 0 bases, with 14 bases spanning the gap. CDR1 is LGHNA and CDR2 is YNFKEQ in the germline V gene. The CDR3 loop spans 15 amino acids. For the CDR3, the DNA is TGTGCCAGCAGCTCTCGACAGCTCTCCTCCTACGAGCAGTACTTC. Translating gives CASSSRQLSSYEQYF.

This clonotype has a handful of counts. The chain combines TRBV24-1 with TRBJ2-3; no firm D call. Trimming cost V 0 bases and J 2 bases, with 8 bases left between them. CDR1 KGHDR and CDR2 SFDVKD come from the germline V gene. CDR3 size: 15 residues. CDR3 residues: CATSDLWENTDTQYF. The DNA of the CDR3 is TGTGCCACCAGTGATTTGTGGGAAAACACAGATACGCAGTATTTT.

CDR3 amino acids: CASSPKGIETQYF. CDR3 nucleotides: TGTGCCAGCTCACCAAAAGGGATAGAGACCCAGTACTTC. The rearrangement links TRBV18 to TRBJ2-5; no clear D gene. The CDR3 contains 13 residues. The germline V and J ends were trimmed by 2 bases and 4 bases, with 8 bases remaining between them. Germline lookup yields CDR1 KGHSH and CDR2 LQKENI. Combining the CDR3 with reference TRBV18 and TRBJ2-5 gives the whole variable domain NAGVMQNPRHLVRRRGQEARLRCSPMKGHSHVYWYRQLPEEGLKFMVYLQKENIIDESGMPKERFSAEFPKEGPSILRIQQVVRGDSAAYFCASSPKGIETQYFGPGTRLLVL.

The chain is built from TRBV29-1 and TRBJ1-1; possible D gene TRBD1, 6 bases. CDR3 length equals 12 residues. Germline loops: CDR1 SQVTM, CDR2 ANQGSEA. V lost 8 bases to trimming and J lost 1 base, with 11 bases between them. CDR3 DNA: TGCAGCTCCGGACAGACGAACACTGAAGCTTTCTTT. Translation gives CSSGQTNTEAFF.

This clonotype was found a few times. The CDR3, as DNA: TGCGCCAGCAGCCAGGGCACAGGCGGGAGATTAGATACGCAGTATTTT. Its translation: CASSQGTGGRLDTQYF. The V gene is TRBV4-3, the J gene TRBJ2-3; 7 nucleotides match TRBD2. CDR3 length: 16 residues. V was clipped by 3 bases and J by 5 bases; unmatched bases: 11. Germline loops: CDR1 LGHNA, CDR2 YSLEER.

This clonotype was recorded many times. This chain joins TRBV6-5 and TRBJ2-1, with D possibly being TRBD1 (6 bases). Germline values: CDR1 MNHEY, CDR2 SVGAGI. The CDR3 consists of 12 residues. The ends were cut back, 5 bases at V and 9 bases at J, with 11 bases in the middle. CDR3 coding DNA: TGTGCCAGCAGTGGGACACCTGCTGAGCAGTTCTTC. It codes for CASSGTPAEQFF.

In its sample, this clonotype was seen many times. CDR3 protein: CASSLSAGGTEAFF. DNA of the CDR3: TGTGCCAGCAGTTTATCGGCAGGTGGGACTGAAGCTTTCTTT. The genes are TRBV12-3 or TRBV12-4 and TRBJ1-1; D is unclear. Trimming removed 2 bases from V and 5 bases from J, with 12 bases in between. The CDR3 totals 14 residues.

In its sample, this clonotype was seen many times. The rearrangement links TRBV6-1 to TRBJ2-5; D is perhaps TRBD1 or TRBD2 (5 bases each). V was shortened by 6 bases and J by 4 bases, with 18 bases between the two germline ends. The CDR3 covers 15 residues. Germline-derived CDR1 and CDR2 are MNHNS and SASEGT. The CDR3 bases are TGTGCCAGCAGACCCGATGAGGGGAGTAGAGAGACCCAGTACTTC. Its protein product is CASRPDEGSRETQYF.

This clonotype has ten or more counts. V gene TRBV12-3 or TRBV12-4 combines with J gene TRBJ2-3; no reliable D call. V lost 4 bases, J lost 6 bases, and 14 bases lay in between. This CDR3 spans 14 amino acids. CDR3 residues: CASSSAPIGDTQYF. The CDR3 region has the DNA TGTGCCAGCAGTTCGGCCCCGATAGGCGATACGCAGTATTTT.

Many counts were recorded for this clonotype. V and J are TRBV12-3 or TRBV12-4 and TRBJ2-5; 10 nucleotides match TRBD1. V lost 5 bases to trimming and J lost 6 bases; unmatched junction nucleotides: 9. This CDR3 comprises 15 residues. The CDR3 loop is CASSPTTGGLKTQYF. For the CDR3, the DNA is TGTGCCAGCAGTCCCACGACAGGGGGCTTAAAGACCCAGTACTTC.

This clonotype was observed many times. V and J are TRBV9 and TRBJ2-6; a possible D gene is TRBD1 (6 bases). This CDR3 comprises 15 residues. The germline V gene has CDR1 SGDLS and CDR2 YYNGEE. V gave up 3 bases and J gave up 1 base, with 8 bases separating them. CDR3 sequence (DNA): TGTGCCAGCAGCGCGACAGGTTCTGGGGCCAACGTCCTGACTTTC. This translates into CASSATGSGANVLTF.

This clonotype showed up just a few times. The chain couples TRBV5-6 to TRBJ2-1, with TRBD2 as a possible D gene (6 bases). V lost 2 bases, J lost 7 bases, and 7 bases lay in between. This CDR3 comprises 12 residues. Germline-derived CDR1 and CDR2 are SGHDT and YYEEEE. The CDR3 spells CASSFGRNEQFF. The CDR3 DNA follows: TGTGCCAGCAGCTTTGGGAGGAATGAGCAGTTCTTC.

This clonotype was counted many times. The rearrangement links TRBV4-2 to TRBJ2-2; D gene unclear. The CDR3 is 12 amino acids. V lost 0 bases and J 8 bases, leaving 4 bases between the germline ends. Germline V gene data show CDR1 as LGHNA and CDR2 as YNFKEQ. In nucleotides, the CDR3 is TGTGCCAGCAGCCAAGAGCTTGGGGAGCTGTTTTTT. It specifies CASSQELGELFF.

The chain links TRBV15 to TRBJ1-2, with D tentatively TRBD1 (5 bases). Germline CDR1 reads LNHNV; CDR2 reads YYDKDF (reference sequence). This CDR3 comprises 14 residues. V was cut by 0 bases and J by 4 bases, with 9 bases left in between. The CDR3 sequence is CATSRDQGSYGYTF. In DNA form, the CDR3 reads TGTGCCACCAGCAGAGATCAGGGCAGCTATGGCTACACCTTC.

The J gene is TRBJ1-5, the V gene TRBV12-3 or TRBV12-4; 8 bases align to TRBD1. Trimming took 6 bases from V and 3 from J; bases not matched to a gene: 7. This CDR3 is built from 15 residues. The DNA of the CDR3 is TGTGCCAGCAGCATCGGACAGGGATACAATCAGCCCCAGCATTTT. It translates to CASSIGQGYNQPQHF.

This sequence joins TRBV24-1 and TRBJ2-1, with D tentatively TRBD1 (5 bases). Trimming cost V 4 bases and J 0 bases, with 12 bases left between them. The CDR3 length is 16 residues. Germline V lookup: CDR1 KGHDR, CDR2 SFDVKD. Written as DNA, the CDR3 is TGTGCCACCAGTGACCAGACAGTGAGCTCCTACAATGAGCAGTTCTTC. As protein: CATSDQTVSSYNEQFF.

This clonotype was counted between two and nine times. The chain employs TRBV4-1 and TRBJ2-1; 8 bases line up with TRBD2. The length of the CDR3 is 16 residues. Germline CDR1 MGHRA, CDR2 YSYEKL. V gave up 2 bases and J gave up 7 bases; unmatched junction bases: 10. The CDR3 DNA reads TGCGCCAGCAGCCAAAGCCCCTCCGGACTAGCAAATGAGCAGTTCTTC. Its protein product is CASSQSPSGLANEQFF.